Following are 8 T cell receptor beta chains from one sample sequenced in a study of blood T cell repertoires in COVID-19. Data came from immunoSEQ multiplex PCR; TCRdb stores just in-frame clones and leaves some out. The sample contains about 200,000 clones, about 85% of which appear only once. What was sequenced was peripheral blood. These receptors originate from a woman over 75 with acute or convalescent COVID-19.

V gene TRBV19 combines with J gene TRBJ1-5; possibly TRBD1 for D (5 bases). V lost 3 bases and J lost 3, with 18 bases in between. The CDR3 is 17 residues long. The germline CDR1 and CDR2 sequences are LNHDA and SQIVND (reference sequence). CDR3 residues: CASSMTAGYVDNQPQHF. The DNA for the CDR3 is TGTGCCAGTAGTATGACCGCAGGGTATGTTGACAATCAGCCCCAGCATTTT.

This chain connects TRBV5-1 to TRBJ1-2; TRBD1 aligns across 8 bases. The V gene end was trimmed by 4 bases and the J gene end by 7 bases; junction bases not matched to a gene: 9. CDR1 SGHRS and CDR2 YFSETQ come from the germline V gene. The CDR3 has 14 amino acids. For the CDR3, the DNA is TGCGCCAGCAGCCAATGGACAGGGCCTGCTGGCTACACCTTC. Translating it yields CASSQWTGPAGYTF.

The V call is TRBV25-1, the J call TRBJ2-1; D is perhaps TRBD2 (6 bases). The CDR3 contains 13 residues. Looked up from germline, CDR1 is MGHDK and CDR2 is SYGVNS. V was shortened by 6 bases and J by 8 bases, with 14 bases between the two germline ends. The CDR3, as DNA: TGTGCCAGCAGGAGGGAGGCGAGCTATGAGCAGTTCTTC. Protein: CASRREASYEQFF.

This chain connects TRBV18 to TRBJ1-2, with D hard to call. This CDR3 region has 14 residues. Germline loops: CDR1 KGHSH, CDR2 LQKENI. V shed 3 bases and J shed 8 bases, with 16 bases lying between them. The CDR3 loop reads CASSPRPPEIGYTF. The CDR3 coding sequence is TGTGCCAGCTCACCGAGACCACCGGAGATCGGCTACACCTTC.

The chain is built from TRBV5-6 and TRBJ1-1; a weak D match, TRBD1 (6 bases). Germline V CDR1 and CDR2: SGHDT, YYEEEE. Trimming stripped 6 bases from V and 1 base from J, with 13 bases between. The CDR3 has 14 amino acids. The CDR3: CASKAIQGNTEAFF. CDR3 nucleotides: TGTGCCAGCAAGGCCATACAGGGGAACACTGAAGCTTTCTTT.

This clone was seen more than once but under ten times. V usage is TRBV24-1 and J usage is TRBJ1-2, with D possibly matching TRBD1 (5 bases). Trimming took off 9 bases at V and 4 bases at J, with 11 bases between the two ends. Germline V gene sequence: CDR1 KGHDR, CDR2 SFDVKD. CDR3 length: 12 amino acids. The chain's CDR3 is CATSAGPYGYTF. DNA of the CDR3: TGTGCCACCTCGGCAGGGCCCTATGGCTACACCTTC.

The chain uses TRBV11-2 and TRBJ1-5; weak D call: TRBD1 (5 bases). V gave up 1 base and J gave up 3 bases, with 13 bases separating them. This CDR3 has 16 residues. In germline, CDR1 is SGHAT, CDR2 FQNNGV. The CDR3 nucleotides are TGTGCCAGCAGCTTAGTCGGGGGGGTTAACAATCAGCCCCAGCATTTT. This sequence encodes CASSLVGGVNNQPQHF.

The rearrangement joins TRBV2 to TRBJ2-1, with TRBD2 as a possible D gene (5 bases). CDR3 length: 15 amino acids. Trimming pared 9 bases from V and 5 bases from J, leaving 20 bases between. Per germline, CDR1 SNHLY and CDR2 FYNNEI. CDR3 DNA sequence: TGTGCCAGTCTCCGGGGATCTATAGGAAACAATGAGCAGTTCTTC. This sequence encodes CASLRGSIGNNEQFF.